The 14 T cell receptor beta chains reported below all come from one sample, sequenced in a study of a mutant IDH1 vaccine in newly diagnosed glioma. Specified time point: week 11, during vaccination. What each vaccine dose contained was 300 ug of mutant IDH1 20-mer peptide, accompanied by topical imiquimod. Antigen specificity for these receptors is unknown. TCRdb's copy holds only in-frame clones and misses some; the assay was immunoSEQ multiplex PCR. The sample has fewer than 35,000 clones, just under 80% seen once. This specimen was PBMCs, taken from a glioma patient whose treatment included an IDH1 peptide vaccine. These TCRs come from a man under 40 with glioma.

This chain uses TRBV6-1 with TRBJ2-1; 7 bases line up with TRBD2. CDR1 is MNHNS, CDR2 SASEGT, per germline. CDR3 length: 15 residues. After removal of 3 bases from V and 3 bases from J, the junction contained 5 bases not matched to a gene. The DNA of the CDR3 is TGTGCCAGCAGTGAGCAAGCGGGGAGCTACAATGAGCAGTTCTTC. Amino acid sequence: CASSEQAGSYNEQFF.

CDR3 coding DNA: TGTGCCTGGAGTGTAGCCCAGAACTATGGCTACACCTTC. Translated: CAWSVAQNYGYTF. J is TRBJ1-2 and V is TRBV30; D is unclear. V lost 0 bases, J lost 2 bases, and 7 bases lay in between. The germline V gene encodes CDR1 GTSNPN and CDR2 SVGIG (reference sequence). The CDR3 runs 13 residues.

The chain recombines TRBV14 with TRBJ2-3; D is perhaps TRBD2 (7 bases). The CDR3 covers 16 residues. The V and J ends lost 0 bases and 6 bases respectively, with 16 bases between them. Germline CDR1 SGHDN, CDR2 FVKESK. This CDR3 is CASSQDLPGGRDTQYF. The CDR3 region has the DNA TGTGCCAGCAGCCAAGATCTGCCGGGGGGCAGGGATACGCAGTATTTT.

The chain employs TRBV28 and TRBJ1-5; tentatively, D is TRBD1 (5 bases). The germline gives CDR1 MDHEN, CDR2 SYDVKM. The CDR3 sequence is 15 residues long. The V end lost 5 bases, the J end lost 9 bases, and 20 bases lay between the germline ends. As DNA, the CDR3 is TGTGCCAGCAGTCCTGCAGGGAGGATCATAAGGCCCCAGCATTTT. It is translated as CASSPAGRIIRPQHF.

This clone was counted only a few times. The chain uses TRBV6-5 and TRBJ1-1; TRBD1 might be the D (5 bases). Looked up from germline, CDR1 is MNHEY and CDR2 is SVGAGI. Trimming took 5 bases from V and 8 from J, leaving 15 bases between them. The CDR3 is made up of 13 amino acids. DNA of the CDR3: TGTGCCAGCAGTCCCCCGGGGCAGGAAGAAGCTTTCTTT. It yields the protein CASSPPGQEEAFF.

The genes are TRBV4-2 and TRBJ2-2, with D tentatively TRBD1 (5 bases). CDR3 length: 17 amino acids. Germline loops: CDR1 LGHNA, CDR2 YNFKEQ. The germline V and J ends were trimmed by 4 bases and 6 bases, with 21 bases remaining between them. The CDR3 spells CASSPRAGRVNPGELFF. CDR3 DNA: TGTGCCAGCAGCCCCAGGGCAGGCAGGGTTAACCCCGGGGAGCTGTTTTTT.

V gene TRBV7-6 combines with J gene TRBJ1-1, with TRBD1 matching 9 bases. V was pared by 4 bases and J by 0 bases, with 6 bases of the junction left unmatched. The CDR3 spans 16 residues. Germline V lookup: CDR1 SGHVS, CDR2 FNYEAQ. The CDR3 is CASSSRDRDMNTEAFF. The CDR3 nucleotides read TGTGCCAGCAGCTCCAGGGACAGGGACATGAACACTGAAGCTTTCTTT.

The chain employs TRBV6-5 and TRBJ2-7, with 11 bases matching TRBD1. Germline assignment: CDR1 MNHEY and CDR2 SVGAGI. The trim removed 0 bases at V and 12 bases at J, leaving 10 bases unmatched. There are 15 residues in the CDR3. The CDR3 is CASSYSGTGGPVMYF. DNA for the CDR3: TGTGCCAGCAGTTACTCGGGGACAGGGGGTCCTGTTATGTACTTC.

The CDR3 DNA sequence: TGTGCCAGAAACTATGGCTACACCTTC. Its protein is CARNYGYTF. The genes are TRBV5-4 and TRBJ1-2; D call uncertain. The CDR3 loop spans 9 amino acids. Trimming left V 8 bases short and J 2 bases short, with 1 base between. Germline CDR1 SGHNT, CDR2 YYREEE (reference sequence). The variable domain in full, with the rest retrieved from reference TRBV5-4 and TRBJ1-2, is ETGVTQSPTHLIKTRGQQVTLRCSSQSGHNTVSWYQQALGQGPQFIFQYYREEENGRGNFPPRFSGLQFPNYSSELNVNALELDDSALYLCARNYGYTFGSGTRLTVV.

The rearrangement joins TRBV2 to TRBJ2-3; 9 nucleotides agree with TRBD2. This CDR3 contains 13 residues. The J segment lost 14 bases and the V segment lost 4 bases, leaving 10 bases of the junction unmatched. Germline V gene lookup returns CDR1 SNHLY and CDR2 FYNNEI. CDR3 protein: CASSGERGVPPYF. In nucleotides, the CDR3 is TGTGCCAGCAGTGGCGAGCGGGGGGTCCCTCCGTATTTT.

This clone was observed a single time. This rearrangement joins TRBV28 to TRBJ1-1; D call uncertain. Germline V gene sequence: CDR1 MDHEN, CDR2 SYDVKM. The CDR3 contains 15 residues. The V end lost 5 bases, the J end lost 1 base, and 14 bases lay between the germline ends. In DNA, the CDR3 is TGTGCCAGCAGTCCTAGCGACGGAAAGAACACTGAAGCTTTCTTT. Its protein is CASSPSDGKNTEAFF.

J is TRBJ1-2 and V is TRBV5-6; D perhaps matches TRBD1 (6 bases). CDR1 SGHDT and CDR2 YYEEEE come from the germline V gene. The CDR3 totals 15 residues. V was clipped by 4 bases and J by 6 bases, with 19 bases between them. CDR3 protein: CASSLPVAGVHGYTF. The DNA of the CDR3 is TGTGCCAGCAGCCTACCGGTTGCAGGGGTACATGGCTACACCTTC.

The chain recombines TRBV19 with TRBJ1-2; D may be TRBD1 (5 bases). The germline V gene has CDR1 LNHDA and CDR2 SQIVND (reference sequence). This CDR3 region has 16 residues. V was pared by 5 bases and J by 0 bases, with 16 bases between. The CDR3: CASSEDSGTTNYGYTF. As DNA, the CDR3 is TGTGCCAGTAGTGAGGATTCCGGGACGACTAACTATGGCTACACCTTC.

The chain has TRBV27 and TRBJ1-2; weak D call: TRBD1 (6 bases). The CDR3 is 15 residues long. V lost 5 bases to trimming and J lost 3 bases, with 16 bases between them. In germline, CDR1 is MNHEY, CDR2 SMNVEV (reference sequence). In DNA form, the CDR3 reads TGTGCCAGCAGTCGGGGAGGGGGGGGTTACTATGGCTACACCTTC. The encoded protein is CASSRGGGGYYGYTF.